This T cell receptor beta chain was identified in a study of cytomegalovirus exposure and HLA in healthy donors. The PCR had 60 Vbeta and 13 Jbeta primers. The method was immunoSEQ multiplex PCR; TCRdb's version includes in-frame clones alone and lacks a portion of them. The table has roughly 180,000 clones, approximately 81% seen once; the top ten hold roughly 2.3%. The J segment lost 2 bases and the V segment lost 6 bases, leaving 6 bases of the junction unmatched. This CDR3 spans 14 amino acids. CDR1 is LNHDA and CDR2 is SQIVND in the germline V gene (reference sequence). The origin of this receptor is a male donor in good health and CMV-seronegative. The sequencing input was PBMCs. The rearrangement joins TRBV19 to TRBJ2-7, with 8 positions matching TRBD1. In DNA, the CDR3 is TGTGCCAGTAGCGTCGGGACAGGCACCTACGAGCAGTACTTC. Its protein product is CASSVGTGTYEQYF.